This TCR beta chain was sequenced for a study of T cell clones after liver transplantation. Study-level information: Samples came from ITN030ST, which attempted immunosuppression withdrawal within 2 years of liver transplantation. At least one year of complete immunosuppression withdrawal without enzymes over twice normal defined tolerance.

Germline V lookup: CDR1 KGHSY, CDR2 FQNENV. Trimming removed 2 bases at V and 10 bases at J, with 12 bases between. The CDR3 sequence is 14 residues long. Method: immunoSEQ multiplex PCR; TCRdb's copy keeps in-frame clones and lacks some. This table has some 61,000 clones, approximately 77% appearing once. The chain has TRBV16 and TRBJ1-6, with no clear D. This receptor was obtained from a human patient who received a liver transplant. Some T cells here may be from the graft donor. The sequenced sample was CD4+ T cells from blood, obtained at the 22-month timepoint. CDR3 bases: TGTGCCAGCAGCCAAGAACCCACAAGATCACCCCTCCACTTT. Translating gives CASSQEPTRSPLHF.